The rows below give T cell receptor beta chains drawn from one sample of a study of CD8+ T cells in alopecia areata. The table came from immunoSEQ multiplex PCR; TCRdb's copy has only in-frame clones and leaves some out. The sample lists roughly 150,000 clones; about 90% were seen once. The specimen comprised CD8+ T cells sorted from blood, sampled at week 0. Receptors originate from a human donor with alopecia areata. Each CDR3 is given without its conserved first and last residue.

j_gene | v_gene | CDR3aa
TRBJ2-7 | TRBV7-9 | ASSPDYEQY
TRBJ2-3 | TRBV5-1 | ASSLGTSGPTSTDTQY
TRBJ2-4 | TRBV11-2 | ASSLVFPHRPIQY
TRBJ2-2 | TRBV13 | ASTGTSGGAIAGELF
TRBJ1-1 | TRBV6-1 | ASTTQGALTEAF
TRBJ2-7 | TRBV7-9 | ASRSATAPSSYEQY
TRBJ1-1 | TRBV7-9 | ASIGFGTEAF
TRBJ2-7 | TRBV29-1 | SVVPTGNNVEQY
TRBJ2-7 | TRBV6-1 | ASSGPPRDLSYEQY
TRBJ2-1 | TRBV29-1 | SIPQGAGEQF
TRBJ1-5 | TRBV4-1 | ASSQEKSNSNQPQH
TRBJ2-7 | TRBV27 | ASSLSAGGSYEQY
TRBJ2-5 | TRBV7-9 | ASSSAAQETQY
TRBJ2-7 | TRBV5-1 | ASSLVSRVYEQY
TRBJ1-5 | TRBV7-9 | ASSLAQGGYDQPQH
TRBJ2-5 | TRBV27 | ASSPLAGAGQETQY
TRBJ1-5 | TRBV27 | ASSRLKVWGAWGNQPQH
TRBJ2-7 | TRBV2 | ASSDGDLTYEQY
TRBJ2-4 | TRBV2 | ASAGLVRFAKNIQY
TRBJ2-7 | TRBV25-1 | ASSDLAVQY
TRBJ1-1 | TRBV5-4 | ASSPGTGWMNTEAF
TRBJ2-5 | TRBV15 | ATREEGSGTQY
TRBJ2-5 | TRBV11-2 | ASSLDYFRISGPQETQY
TRBJ2-7 | TRBV6-1 | ASSEVGLQAYEQY